This TCR beta chain came from a study of cytomegalovirus exposure and HLA in healthy donors. The V gene's germline CDR1 is MGHRA and CDR2 YSYEKL. Trimming took off 4 bases at V and 4 bases at J, with 10 bases between the two ends. CDR3 length equals 13 residues. With respect to this clone: The antigen is unknown.

Study conclusions and caveats: Most CMV-associated TCR beta chains appeared HLA-restricted in a later analysis.

A multiplex PCR was run with 60 Vbeta primers and 13 Jbeta primers. TCRdb's table, derived via immunoSEQ multiplex PCR, lists solely in-frame clones and lacks some. This table has just over 150,000 clones, 70% to 90% appearing once. The chain uses TRBV4-1 and TRBJ1-1; possible D gene TRBD1, 5 bases. The material sequenced was PBMCs. The TCR was taken from a man between 18 and 29 years old in good health and CMV-seropositive. This CDR3 is CASSPLGATEAFF. The CDR3 DNA sequence: TGCGCCAGCAGCCCCCTTGGGGCCACTGAAGCTTTCTTT.